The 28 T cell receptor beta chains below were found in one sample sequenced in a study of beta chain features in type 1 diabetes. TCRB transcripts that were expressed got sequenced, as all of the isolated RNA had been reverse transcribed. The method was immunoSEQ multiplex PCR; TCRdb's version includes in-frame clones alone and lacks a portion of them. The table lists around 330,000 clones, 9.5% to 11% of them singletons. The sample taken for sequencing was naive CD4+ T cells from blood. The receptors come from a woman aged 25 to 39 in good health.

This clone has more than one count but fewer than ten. CDR3 sequence: CASSRPGTSGRAPGELFF. In DNA form, the CDR3 reads TGTGCCAGCAGCCGTCCCGGGACTAGCGGGAGGGCCCCCGGGGAGCTGTTTTTT. The chain links TRBV11-2 to TRBJ2-2; the match to TRBD2 covers 16 bases. V shed 5 bases and J 6 bases; nucleotides not matched to a gene: 9. The CDR3 loop spans 18 amino acids. The germline V gene encodes CDR1 SGHAT and CDR2 FQNNGV.

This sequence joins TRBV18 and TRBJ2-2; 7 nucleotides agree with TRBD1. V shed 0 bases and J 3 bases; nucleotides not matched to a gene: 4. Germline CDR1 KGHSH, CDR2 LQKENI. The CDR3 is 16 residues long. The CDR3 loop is CASSPPYRGDTGELFF. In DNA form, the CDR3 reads TGTGCCAGCTCACCACCGTACAGGGGCGACACCGGGGAGCTGTTTTTT.

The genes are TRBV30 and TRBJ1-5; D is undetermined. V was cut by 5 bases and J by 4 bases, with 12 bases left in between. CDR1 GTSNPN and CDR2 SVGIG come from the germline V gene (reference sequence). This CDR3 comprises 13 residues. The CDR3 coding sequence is TGTGCCTGGGCCGGTCTGACAAATCAGCCCCAGCATTTT. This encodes CAWAGLTNQPQHF.

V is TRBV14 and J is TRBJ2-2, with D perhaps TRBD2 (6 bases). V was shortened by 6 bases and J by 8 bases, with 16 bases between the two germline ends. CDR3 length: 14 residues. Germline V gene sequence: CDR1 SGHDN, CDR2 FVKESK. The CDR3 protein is CASRPGVSGGELFF. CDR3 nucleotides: TGTGCCAGCAGGCCGGGAGTCTCAGGAGGGGAGCTGTTTTTT. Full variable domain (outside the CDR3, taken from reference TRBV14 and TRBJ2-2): EAGVTQFPSHSVIEKGQTVTLRCDPISGHDNLYWYRRVMGKEIKFLLHFVKESKQDESGMPNNRFLAERTGGTYSTLKVQPAELEDSGVYFCASRPGVSGGELFFGEGSRLTVL.

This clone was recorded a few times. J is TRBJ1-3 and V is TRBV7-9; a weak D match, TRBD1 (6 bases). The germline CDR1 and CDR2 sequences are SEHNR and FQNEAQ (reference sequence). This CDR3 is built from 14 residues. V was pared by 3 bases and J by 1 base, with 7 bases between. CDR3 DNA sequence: TGTGCCAGCAGCTTCGACAGGTCTGGAAACACCATATATTTT. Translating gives CASSFDRSGNTIYF. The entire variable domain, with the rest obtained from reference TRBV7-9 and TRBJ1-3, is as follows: DTGVSQNPRHKITKRGQNVTFRCDPISEHNRLYWYRQTLGQGPEFLTYFQNEAQLEKSRLLSDRFSAERPKGSFSTLEIQRTEQGDSAMYLCASSFDRSGNTIYFGEGSWLTVV.

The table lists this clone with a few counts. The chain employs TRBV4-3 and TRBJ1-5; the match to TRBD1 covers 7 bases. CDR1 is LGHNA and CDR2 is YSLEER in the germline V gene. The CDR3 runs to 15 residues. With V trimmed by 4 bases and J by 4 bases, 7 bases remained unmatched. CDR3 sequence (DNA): TGCGCCAGCAGCCCATCGGGACAGTTAAATCAGCCCCAGCATTTT. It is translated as CASSPSGQLNQPQHF.

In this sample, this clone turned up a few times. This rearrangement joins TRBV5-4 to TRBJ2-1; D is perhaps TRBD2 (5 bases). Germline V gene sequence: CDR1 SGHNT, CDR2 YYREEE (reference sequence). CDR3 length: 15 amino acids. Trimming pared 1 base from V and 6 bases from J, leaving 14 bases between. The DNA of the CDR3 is TGTGCCAGCAGCTTGCAACGGGAAGGCCTCAATGAGCAGTTCTTC. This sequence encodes CASSLQREGLNEQFF. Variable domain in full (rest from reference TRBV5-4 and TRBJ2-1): ETGVTQSPTHLIKTRGQQVTLRCSSQSGHNTVSWYQQALGQGPQFIFQYYREEENGRGNFPPRFSGLQFPNYSSELNVNALELDDSALYLCASSLQREGLNEQFFGPGTRLTVL.

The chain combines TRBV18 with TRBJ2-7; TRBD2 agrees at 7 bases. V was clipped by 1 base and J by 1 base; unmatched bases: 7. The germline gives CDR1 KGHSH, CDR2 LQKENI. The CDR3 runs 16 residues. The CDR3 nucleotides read TGTGCCAGCTCACCACTGCGGCAGGGAGGGTCCTACGAGCAGTACTTC. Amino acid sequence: CASSPLRQGGSYEQYF.

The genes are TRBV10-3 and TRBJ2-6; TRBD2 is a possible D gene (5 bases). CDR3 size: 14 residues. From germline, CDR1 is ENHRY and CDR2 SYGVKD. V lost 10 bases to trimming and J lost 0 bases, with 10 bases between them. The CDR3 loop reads CATGVVSGANVLTF. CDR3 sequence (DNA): TGTGCCACCGGGGTCGTCTCTGGGGCCAACGTCCTGACTTTC.

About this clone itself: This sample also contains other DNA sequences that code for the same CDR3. The CDR3 nucleotides read TGCGCCAGCAGTTCGGGGGAGAACACTGAAGCTTTCTTT. Its translation is CASSSGENTEAFF. The chain uses TRBV5-1 and TRBJ1-1; a possible D gene is TRBD1 (5 bases). This CDR3 has 13 residues. V was shortened by 5 bases and J by 1 base, with 9 bases between the two germline ends. Per the germline V gene, CDR1 is SGHRS and CDR2 is YFSETQ.

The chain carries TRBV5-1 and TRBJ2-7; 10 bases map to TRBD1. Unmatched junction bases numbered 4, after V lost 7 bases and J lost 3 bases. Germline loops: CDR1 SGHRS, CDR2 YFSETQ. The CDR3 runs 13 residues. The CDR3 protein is CASGDRGLYEQYF. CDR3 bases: TGCGCCAGCGGGGACAGGGGCCTCTACGAGCAGTACTTC.

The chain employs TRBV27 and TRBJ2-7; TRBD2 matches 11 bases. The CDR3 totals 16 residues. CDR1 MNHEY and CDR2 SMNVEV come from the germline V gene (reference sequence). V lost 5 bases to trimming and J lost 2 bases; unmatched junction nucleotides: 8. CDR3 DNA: TGTGCCAGCAGTCTCGGTCTAGCGGGAGGTACCTACGAGCAGTACTTC. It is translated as CASSLGLAGGTYEQYF.

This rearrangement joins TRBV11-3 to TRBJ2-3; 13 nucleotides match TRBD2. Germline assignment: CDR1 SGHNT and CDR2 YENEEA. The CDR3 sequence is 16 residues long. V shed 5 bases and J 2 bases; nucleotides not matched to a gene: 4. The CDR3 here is CASSPGLAGATDTQYF. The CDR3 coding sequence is TGTGCCAGCAGCCCTGGACTAGCGGGAGCCACAGATACGCAGTATTTT.

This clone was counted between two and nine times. CDR3 in amino acids: CASSLVVAGQETQYF. The CDR3 region has the DNA TGTGCCAGCAGCTTAGTGGTAGCGGGCCAAGAGACCCAGTACTTC. The chain employs TRBV7-9 and TRBJ2-5; TRBD2 aligns across 7 bases. The CDR3 runs 15 residues. Germline CDR1 SEHNR, CDR2 FQNEAQ (reference sequence). J gave up 1 base and V 1 base, and 3 bases lay outside the gene matches.

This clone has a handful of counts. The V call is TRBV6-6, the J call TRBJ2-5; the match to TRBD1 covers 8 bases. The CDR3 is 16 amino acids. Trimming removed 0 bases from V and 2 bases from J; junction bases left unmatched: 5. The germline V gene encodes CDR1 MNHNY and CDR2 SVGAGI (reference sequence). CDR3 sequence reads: CASSYSITGGQETQYF. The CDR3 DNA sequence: TGTGCCAGCAGTTACTCGATAACAGGGGGACAAGAGACCCAGTACTTC.

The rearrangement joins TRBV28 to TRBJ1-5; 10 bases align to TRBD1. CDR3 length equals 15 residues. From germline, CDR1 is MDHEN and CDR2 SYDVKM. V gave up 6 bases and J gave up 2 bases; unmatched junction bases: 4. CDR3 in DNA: TGTGCCAGCAGCCGACAGGGGGCCGGCAATCAGCCCCAGCATTTT. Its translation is CASSRQGAGNQPQHF. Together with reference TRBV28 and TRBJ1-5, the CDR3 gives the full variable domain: DVKVTQSSRYLVKRTGEKVFLECVQDMDHENMFWYRQDPGLGLRLIYFSYDVKMKEKGDIPEGYSVSREKKERFSLILESASTNQTSMYLCASSRQGAGNQPQHFGDGTRLSIL.

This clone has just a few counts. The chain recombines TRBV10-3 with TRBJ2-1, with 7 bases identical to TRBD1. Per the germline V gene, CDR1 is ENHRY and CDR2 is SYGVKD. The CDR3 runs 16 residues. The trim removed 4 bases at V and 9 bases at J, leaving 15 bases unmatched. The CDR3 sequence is CAISGSQGTAIGEQFF. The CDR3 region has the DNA TGTGCCATCAGTGGATCACAGGGGACGGCAATCGGTGAGCAGTTCTTC.

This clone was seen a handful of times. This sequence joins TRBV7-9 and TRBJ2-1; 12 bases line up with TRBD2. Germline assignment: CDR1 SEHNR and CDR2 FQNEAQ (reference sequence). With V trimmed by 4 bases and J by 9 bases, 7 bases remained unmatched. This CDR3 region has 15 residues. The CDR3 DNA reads TGTGCCAGCAGCTCGGGGGTACTAGCGGGAGGTGAGCAGTTCTTC. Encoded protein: CASSSGVLAGGEQFF.

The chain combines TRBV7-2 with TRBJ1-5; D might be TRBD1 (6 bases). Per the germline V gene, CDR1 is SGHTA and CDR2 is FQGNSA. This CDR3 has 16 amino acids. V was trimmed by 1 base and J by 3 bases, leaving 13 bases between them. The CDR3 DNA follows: TGTGCCAGCAGCTTAGAGGGGGACGGCTCCAATCAGCCCCAGCATTTT. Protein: CASSLEGDGSNQPQHF. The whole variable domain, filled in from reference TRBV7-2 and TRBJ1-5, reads GAGVSQSPSNKVTEKGKDVELRCDPISGHTALYWYRQSLGQGLEFLIYFQGNSAPDKSGLPSDRFSAERTGGSVSTLTIQRTQQEDSAVYLCASSLEGDGSNQPQHFGDGTRLSIL.

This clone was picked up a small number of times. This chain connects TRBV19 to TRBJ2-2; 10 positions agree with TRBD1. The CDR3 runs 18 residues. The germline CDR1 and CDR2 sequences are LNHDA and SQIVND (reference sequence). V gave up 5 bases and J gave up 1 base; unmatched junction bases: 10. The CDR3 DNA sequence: TGTGCCAGTAGTCCTCTCCTTGGACAGGGGGAGAACACCGGGGAGCTGTTTTTT. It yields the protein CASSPLLGQGENTGELFF. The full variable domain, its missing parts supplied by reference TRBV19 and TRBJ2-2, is DGGITQSPKYLFRKEGQNVTLSCEQNLNHDAMYWYRQDPGQGLRLIYYSQIVNDFQKGDIAEGYSVSREKKESFPLTVTSAQKNPTAFYLCASSPLLGQGENTGELFFGEGSRLTVL.

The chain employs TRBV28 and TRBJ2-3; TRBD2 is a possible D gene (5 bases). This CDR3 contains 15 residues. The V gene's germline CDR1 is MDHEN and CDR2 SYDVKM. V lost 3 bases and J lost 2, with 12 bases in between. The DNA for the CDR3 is TGTGCCAGCAGTTTCCTCCGCGGGTTCACAGATACGCAGTATTTT. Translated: CASSFLRGFTDTQYF.

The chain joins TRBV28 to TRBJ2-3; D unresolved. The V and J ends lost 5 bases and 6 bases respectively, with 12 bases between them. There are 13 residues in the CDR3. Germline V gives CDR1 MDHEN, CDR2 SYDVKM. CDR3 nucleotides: TGTGCCAGCAGTCCTGCCATCCGGGATACGCAGTATTTT. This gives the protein CASSPAIRDTQYF.

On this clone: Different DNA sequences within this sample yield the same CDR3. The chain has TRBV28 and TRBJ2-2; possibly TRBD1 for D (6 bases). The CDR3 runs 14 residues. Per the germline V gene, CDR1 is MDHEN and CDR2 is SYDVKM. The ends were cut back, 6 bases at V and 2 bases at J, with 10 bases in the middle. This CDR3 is CASRTGGNTGELFF. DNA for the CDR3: TGTGCCAGCAGGACAGGAGGAAACACCGGGGAGCTGTTTTTT.

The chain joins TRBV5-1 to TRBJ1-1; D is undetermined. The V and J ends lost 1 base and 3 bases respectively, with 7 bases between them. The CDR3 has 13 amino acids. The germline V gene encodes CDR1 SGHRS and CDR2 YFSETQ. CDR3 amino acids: CASSLKSDTEAFF. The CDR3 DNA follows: TGCGCCAGCAGCTTGAAATCGGACACTGAAGCTTTCTTT.

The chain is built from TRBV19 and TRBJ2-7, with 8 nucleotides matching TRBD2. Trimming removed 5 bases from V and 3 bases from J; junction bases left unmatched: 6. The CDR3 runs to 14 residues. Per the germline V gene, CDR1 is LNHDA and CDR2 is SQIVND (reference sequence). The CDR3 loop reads CASSPEGLVYEQYF. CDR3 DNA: TGTGCCAGTAGTCCCGAGGGACTAGTCTACGAGCAGTACTTC.

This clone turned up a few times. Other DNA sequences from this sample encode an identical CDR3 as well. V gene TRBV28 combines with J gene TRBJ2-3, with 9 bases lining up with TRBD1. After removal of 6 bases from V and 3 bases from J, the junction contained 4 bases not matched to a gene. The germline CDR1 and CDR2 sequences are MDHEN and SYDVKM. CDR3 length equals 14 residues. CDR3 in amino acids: CASSSGQGTDTQYF. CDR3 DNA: TGTGCCAGCAGCTCGGGACAGGGAACAGATACGCAGTATTTT.

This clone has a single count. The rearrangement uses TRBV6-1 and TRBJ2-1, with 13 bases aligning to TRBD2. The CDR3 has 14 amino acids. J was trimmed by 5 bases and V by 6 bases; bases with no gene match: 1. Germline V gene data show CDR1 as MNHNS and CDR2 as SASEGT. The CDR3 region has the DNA TGTGCCAGCAGGGGACTAGCGGGAAACAATGAGCAGTTCTTC. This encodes CASRGLAGNNEQFF.

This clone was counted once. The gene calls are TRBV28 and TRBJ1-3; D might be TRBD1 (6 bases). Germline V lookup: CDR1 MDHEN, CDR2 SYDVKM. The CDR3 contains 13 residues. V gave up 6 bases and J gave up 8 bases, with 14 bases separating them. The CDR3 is CASSPQGIDTIYF. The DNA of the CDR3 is TGTGCCAGCAGCCCCCAGGGGATCGACACCATATATTTT. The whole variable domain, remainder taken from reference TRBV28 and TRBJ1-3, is DVKVTQSSRYLVKRTGEKVFLECVQDMDHENMFWYRQDPGLGLRLIYFSYDVKMKEKGDIPEGYSVSREKKERFSLILESASTNQTSMYLCASSPQGIDTIYFGEGSWLTVV.